A single sample is the source of the 12 T cell receptor beta chains below, sequenced in a study of immune evolution from preneoplasia to lung adenocarcinoma. Here immunoSEQ multiplex PCR was the method, and the copy in TCRdb shows in-frame clones only, minus some. Of over 11,000 clones in the sample, approximately 80% are singletons; the top ten hold approximately 5%. Sequenced sample: FFPE minimally invasive lung adenocarcinoma tissue. The receptors shown here come from a person in their 70s with lung adenocarcinoma.

This clone was seen a single time. The chain joins TRBV18 to TRBJ1-1; no clear D gene. Germline values: CDR1 KGHSH, CDR2 LQKENI. Between the trimmed V and J ends, which lost 2 bases and 0 bases, there was a span of 13 bases. The CDR3 is made up of 16 amino acids. Written as DNA, the CDR3 is TGTGCCAGCTCACCAGGGGTTGGCGGAATGAACACTGAAGCTTTCTTT. Translated, it gives CASSPGVGGMNTEAFF. Supplemented by reference TRBV18 and TRBJ1-1, the full variable domain reads NAGVMQNPRHLVRRRGQEARLRCSPMKGHSHVYWYRQLPEEGLKFMVYLQKENIIDESGMPKERFSAEFPKEGPSILRIQQVVRGDSAAYFCASSPGVGGMNTEAFFGQGTRLTVV.

This clone was seen only once. The chain combines TRBV2 with TRBJ1-2; D might be TRBD1 (5 bases). There are 13 residues in the CDR3. The germline V gene has CDR1 SNHLY and CDR2 FYNNEI. The germline V and J ends were trimmed by 3 bases and 7 bases, with 12 bases remaining between them. This CDR3 reads CASSDRGVGGYTF. The CDR3 DNA reads as TGTGCCAGCAGTGACCGAGGGGTAGGTGGCTACACCTTC.

The chain is built from TRBV7-6 and TRBJ1-4; 7 bases line up with TRBD1. This CDR3 contains 15 residues. CDR1 is SGHVS and CDR2 is FNYEAQ in the germline V gene. V was clipped by 1 base and J by 8 bases; unmatched bases: 7. CDR3: CASSLEPGGSEKLFF. Written as DNA, the CDR3 is TGTGCCAGCAGCTTAGAGCCAGGGGGGTCGGAAAAACTGTTTTTT.

The V and J genes are TRBV6-5 and TRBJ2-5; 7 bases agree with TRBD1. This CDR3 spans 14 amino acids. CDR1 and CDR2 from the germline V gene are MNHEY and SVGAGI. V lost 5 bases and J lost 6; bases outside the gene matches: 9. The CDR3 loop is CASSNPGGWKTQYF. As DNA, the CDR3 is TGTGCCAGCAGTAACCCAGGGGGTTGGAAGACCCAGTACTTC.

CDR3 sequence: CASSWGGRMNTEAFF. CDR3 in DNA: TGTGCCAGCAGTTGGGGGGGACGTATGAACACTGAAGCTTTCTTT. V and J are TRBV28 and TRBJ1-1; tentative D call: TRBD1 (5 bases). CDR1 and CDR2 from the germline V gene are MDHEN and SYDVKM. With 4 bases removed from V and 0 bases from J, the gap between germline ends came to 12 bases. This CDR3 contains 15 residues.

This chain links TRBV5-4 with TRBJ2-7; D is perhaps TRBD2 (5 bases). CDR3 length: 13 residues. Trimming removed 4 bases from V and 4 bases from J, with 12 bases in between. CDR1 is SGHNT and CDR2 is YYREEE in the germline V gene (reference sequence). The CDR3 region is CASSIRRGYEQYF. CDR3 in DNA: TGTGCCAGCAGCATAAGAAGAGGGTACGAGCAGTACTTC.

CDR3 protein: CASSRGLDDGYTF. The DNA of the CDR3 is TGTGCCAGCAGTCGGGGCCTAGACGACGGCTACACCTTC. The chain employs TRBV28 and TRBJ1-2; weak D call: TRBD1 (5 bases). The V end lost 5 bases, the J end lost 8 bases, and 15 bases lay between the germline ends. The germline V gene has CDR1 MDHEN and CDR2 SYDVKM. CDR3 length: 13 amino acids.

The CDR3 region has the DNA TGTGCCAGCAGCTTGGACGACGGGAACAATGAGCAGTTCTTC. Translating gives CASSLDDGNNEQFF. The chain has TRBV5-6 and TRBJ2-1; D is possibly TRBD2 (5 bases). V lost 0 bases, J lost 5 bases, and 9 bases lay in between. Germline V CDR1 and CDR2: SGHDT, YYEEEE. The CDR3 is made up of 14 amino acids.

The chain links TRBV4-2 to TRBJ1-1; D call uncertain. V was pared by 0 bases and J by 0 bases, with 8 bases between. The CDR3 loop spans 15 amino acids. Germline assignment: CDR1 LGHNA and CDR2 YNFKEQ. Here the CDR3 reads CASSQDVIMNTEAFF. For the CDR3, the DNA is TGTGCCAGCAGCCAAGATGTGATCATGAACACTGAAGCTTTCTTT.

This chain connects TRBV28 to TRBJ1-2, with D maybe TRBD1 (5 bases). This CDR3 is built from 12 residues. The V gene lost 10 bases and the J gene lost 7 bases, with 16 bases spanning the gap. Germline lookup yields CDR1 MDHEN and CDR2 SYDVKM. The CDR3 is CATQGVNGGYTF. The CDR3 DNA is TGTGCCACCCAAGGGGTCAACGGTGGCTACACCTTC.

The chain joins TRBV7-9 to TRBJ1-1; 9 bases are a match to TRBD1. J gave up 4 bases and V 5 bases, and 5 bases lay outside the gene matches. The CDR3 is 14 amino acids. CDR1 is SEHNR and CDR2 is FQNEAQ in the germline V gene (reference sequence). CDR3 amino acids: CASSEQGAITEAFF. The DNA of the CDR3 is TGTGCCAGCAGCGAACAGGGGGCAATCACTGAAGCTTTCTTT. The whole variable domain, filled in from reference TRBV7-9 and TRBJ1-1, reads DTGVSQNPRHKITKRGQNVTFRCDPISEHNRLYWYRQTLGQGPEFLTYFQNEAQLEKSRLLSDRFSAERPKGSFSTLEIQRTEQGDSAMYLCASSEQGAITEAFFGQGTRLTVV.

V and J are TRBV9 and TRBJ2-2; the D is unclear. In germline, CDR1 is SGDLS, CDR2 YYNGEE. The V gene lost 4 bases and the J gene lost 7 bases, with 11 bases spanning the gap. The CDR3 loop spans 13 amino acids. CDR3 nucleotide sequence: TGTGCCAGCAGCTTCGACTCCGGCGGGGAGCTGTTTTTT. As protein: CASSFDSGGELFF. The entire variable domain, with the rest obtained from reference TRBV9 and TRBJ2-2, is as follows: DSGVTQTPKHLITATGQRVTLRCSPRSGDLSVYWYQQSLDQGLQFLIQYYNGEERAKGNILERFSAQQFPDLHSELNLSSLELGDSALYFCASSFDSGGELFFGEGSRLTVL.